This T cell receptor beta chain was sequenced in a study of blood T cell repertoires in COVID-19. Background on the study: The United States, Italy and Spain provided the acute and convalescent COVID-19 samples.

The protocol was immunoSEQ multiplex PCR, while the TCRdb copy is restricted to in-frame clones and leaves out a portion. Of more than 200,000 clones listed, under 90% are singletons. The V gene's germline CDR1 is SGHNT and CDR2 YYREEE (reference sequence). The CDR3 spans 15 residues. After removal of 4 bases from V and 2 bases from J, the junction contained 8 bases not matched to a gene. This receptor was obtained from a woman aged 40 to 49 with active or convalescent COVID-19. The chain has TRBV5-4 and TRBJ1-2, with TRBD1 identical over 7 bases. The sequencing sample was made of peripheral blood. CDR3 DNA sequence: TGTGCCAGCAGCCCACAGGGGACCACAAACTATGGCTACACCTTC. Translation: CASSPQGTTNYGYTF.